This T cell receptor (beta chain) was documented in a study of T cells in Graves' hyperthyroidism and ophthalmopathy. CDR3 size: 17 residues. Germline CDR1 and CDR2: MDHEN and SYDVKM. The V gene lost 2 bases and the J gene lost 0 bases, with 16 bases spanning the gap. Clinical symptoms, serum thyroxine and TRAb, thyroid ultrasound and orbital computed tomography together formed the diagnostic basis. Amplification targeted TCR beta CDR3 regions from RNA transcripts. HTBI primers were employed in a first-round RT-PCR of the TCR CDR3. TCRdb re-analysed the multiplex PCR reads in MiXCR, keeping a single row per CDR3 protein. In the table there are under 700,000 distinct CDR3 sequences, over 15% of which are singletons.

The sample was blood. The receptor's source is a woman between 18 and 30 years old with Graves' hyperthyroidism. The rearrangement joins TRBV28 to TRBJ1-1, with D possibly TRBD1 on 6 matching bases. In nucleotides, the CDR3 is TGTGCCAGCAGTTTAGCGAGGGGGAGATTGATGAACACTGAAGCTTTCTTT. Encoded protein: CASSLARGRLMNTEAFF. The variable domain in full, with the rest retrieved from reference TRBV28 and TRBJ1-1, is DVKVTQSSRYLVKRTGEKVFLECVQDMDHENMFWYRQDPGLGLRLIYFSYDVKMKEKGDIPEGYSVSREKKERFSLILESASTNQTSMYLCASSLARGRLMNTEAFFGQGTRLTVV.